This TCR beta chain was identified in a study of blood T cell repertoires in COVID-19. Study-level information: Sites in the United States, Italy and Spain provided acute and convalescent COVID-19 samples. Nucleic acid was either cDNA or gDNA, and it came from T cells, B-cell-depleted T cells, or PBMCs.

The CDR3 contains 17 residues. The germline V gene encodes CDR1 SGHTA and CDR2 FQGTGA. V was pared by 4 bases and J by 2 bases, with 17 bases between. In the source study's methods: The authors estimated nucleated cell counts from reference gene primer amplification. Method: immunoSEQ multiplex PCR; TCRdb's copy keeps in-frame clones and lacks some. The DNA gave D and trimming, while V, J and clone size come from that table. The sample has approximately 380,000 clones; roughly 85% are singletons. This clone was seen just once. This rearrangement joins TRBV7-3 to TRBJ2-2; D possibly corresponds to TRBD1 (6 bases). The sequenced material came from peripheral blood. This receptor was identified in a woman in her late teens or twenties with acute or convalescent COVID-19. CDR3 bases: TGTGCCAGCAGCTCACACCTAACAGGGAGTAACACCGGGGAGCTGTTTTTT. Encoded protein: CASSSHLTGSNTGELFF.